Presented here are 27 T cell receptor beta chains from one specimen sequenced in a study of blood T cells in healthy people across ages. The use of a sample-barcoded 5' primer and a J-beta primer mix characterized a second PCR of roughly 6 to 11 cycles. Via MiXCR, TCRdb re-called the 5' RACE reads, giving one row per CDR3 protein. The sample records about 970,000 distinct CDR3 sequences, 51% being singletons. The sequenced sample consisted of blood. The receptors shown here come from a woman between 55 and 75 years old in good health.

The gene calls are TRBV24-1 and TRBJ2-1; no clear D gene. CDR3 length equals 13 residues. The germline V gene has CDR1 KGHDR and CDR2 SFDVKD. V was trimmed by 1 base and J by 10 bases, leaving 10 bases between them. The CDR3 sequence is CATSDFLGEEQFF. The CDR3 nucleotides are TGTGCCACCAGTGATTTTTTGGGTGAAGAGCAGTTCTTC.

The chain combines TRBV7-9 with TRBJ1-1; 12 bases are a match to TRBD1. The CDR3 consists of 17 residues. CDR1 and CDR2 (germline): SEHNR, FQNEAQ (reference sequence). V gave up 1 base and J gave up 6 bases; unmatched junction bases: 9. DNA of the CDR3: TGTGCCAGCAGCTTAGGGGGGACAGGGGGCTTGATGGCTGAAGCTTTCTTT. Translated, it gives CASSLGGTGGLMAEAFF. Using reference TRBV7-9 and TRBJ1-1 for the parts outside the CDR3, the full variable domain is DTGVSQNPRHKITKRGQNVTFRCDPISEHNRLYWYRQTLGQGPEFLTYFQNEAQLEKSRLLSDRFSAERPKGSFSTLEIQRTEQGDSAMYLCASSLGGTGGLMAEAFFGQGTRLTVV.

This clonotype was counted a few times. The V gene is TRBV3-1, the J gene TRBJ2-3; D may be TRBD2 (6 bases). Trimming pared 2 bases from V and 5 bases from J, leaving 11 bases between. CDR1 and CDR2 (germline): LGHDT, YNNKEL (reference sequence). The CDR3 has 14 residues. In DNA, the CDR3 is TGTGCCAGCAGCCAAACACTAGCCGAAGATACGCAGTATTTT. Its translation is CASSQTLAEDTQYF.

The chain combines TRBV7-2 with TRBJ1-1; perhaps TRBD1 as D (6 bases). Trimming left V 10 bases short and J 1 base short, with 10 bases between. The length of the CDR3 is 12 residues. The germline V gene encodes CDR1 SGHTA and CDR2 FQGNSA. CDR3 sequence (DNA): TGTGCCACCGGGACAACGAACACTGAAGCTTTCTTT. It codes for CATGTTNTEAFF.

The chain links TRBV5-5 to TRBJ2-6, with a possible D match to TRBD1 (5 bases). This CDR3 has 18 residues. CDR1 SGHKS and CDR2 YYEKEE come from the germline V gene (reference sequence). The ends were cut back, 0 bases at V and 0 bases at J, with 13 bases in the middle. CDR3 DNA sequence: TGTGCCAGCAGCTTGGGACAGAGATCCCTCTCTGGGGCCAACGTCCTGACTTTC. As protein: CASSLGQRSLSGANVLTF.

This sequence joins TRBV11-3 and TRBJ2-3; D remains ambiguous. The V end was cut by 5 bases, the J end by 4 bases, with 19 bases between. Germline CDR1 and CDR2: SGHNT and YENEEA. The CDR3 is 16 amino acids. The chain's CDR3 is CASSLGGMEISDTQYF. CDR3 coding DNA: TGTGCCAGCAGCCTCGGCGGTATGGAAATCTCAGATACGCAGTATTTT.

V gene TRBV4-2 combines with J gene TRBJ2-3; TRBD2 aligns across 8 bases. The germline V gene has CDR1 LGHNA and CDR2 YNFKEQ. With 0 bases clipped from V and 1 base from J, the junction kept 15 bases outside the gene matches. The CDR3 is made up of 20 amino acids. CDR3 amino acids: CASSQEPRTSRRNGTDTQYF. Here the CDR3 DNA reads TGTGCCAGCAGCCAAGAGCCCCGGACTAGCAGGAGAAATGGCACAGATACGCAGTATTTT.

The sample holds a few counts of this clonotype. The chain links TRBV29-1 to TRBJ2-7, with D perhaps TRBD1 (6 bases). The CDR3 is 15 residues long. Trimming pared 6 bases from V and 0 bases from J, leaving 18 bases between. Germline assignment: CDR1 SQVTM and CDR2 ANQGSEA. The CDR3 loop is CSVSGQRKSSYEQYF. The CDR3 DNA sequence: TGCAGCGTATCGGGACAACGAAAGAGCTCCTACGAGCAGTACTTC.

The chain recombines TRBV14 with TRBJ2-5; tentative D call: TRBD1 (5 bases). The V and J ends lost 3 bases and 7 bases respectively, with 12 bases between them. Germline values: CDR1 SGHDN, CDR2 FVKESK. This CDR3 is 13 amino acids long. For the CDR3, the DNA is TGTGCCAGCAGCCAGGATGGGGCGACGACCCAGTACTTC. Amino acids: CASSQDGATTQYF.

This clonotype was observed a single time. The rearrangement joins TRBV15 to TRBJ2-7; 7 bases are a match to TRBD1. Germline lookup yields CDR1 LNHNV and CDR2 YYDKDF (reference sequence). V was clipped by 0 bases and J by 4 bases; unmatched bases: 6. This CDR3 contains 15 residues. The CDR3 nucleotides are TGTGCCACCAGCAGAGAGATAGGGGGCGGGTACGAGCAGTACTTC. Encoded protein: CATSREIGGGYEQYF. The whole variable domain, remainder taken from reference TRBV15 and TRBJ2-7, is DAMVIQNPRYQVTQFGKPVTLSCSQTLNHNVMYWYQQKSSQAPKLLFHYYDKDFNNEADTPDNFQSRRPNTSFCFLDIRSPGLGDTAMYLCATSREIGGGYEQYFGPGTRLTVT.

This clonotype was counted a few times. This sequence joins TRBV5-5 and TRBJ2-5, with TRBD2 matching over 9 bases. J was trimmed by 5 bases and V by 0 bases; bases with no gene match: 5. The germline CDR1 and CDR2 sequences are SGHKS and YYEKEE (reference sequence). The length of the CDR3 is 15 residues. CDR3 nucleotide sequence: TGTGCCAGCAGCTTGGTCCTAGCGGGACGCGAGACCCAGTACTTC. Its translation is CASSLVLAGRETQYF. The full variable domain, completed using reference TRBV5-5 and TRBJ2-5, is DAGVTQSPTHLIKTRGQQVTLRCSPISGHKSVSWYQQVLGQGPQFIFQYYEKEERGRGNFPDRFSARQFPNYSSELNVNALLLGDSALYLCASSLVLAGRETQYFGPGTRLLVL.

This clonotype was counted at least ten times. J is TRBJ2-5 and V is TRBV2, with a weak D call TRBD1 (7 bases). Germline assignment: CDR1 SNHLY and CDR2 FYNNEI. This CDR3 comprises 13 residues. The V end lost 6 bases, the J end lost 7 bases, and 15 bases lay between the germline ends. CDR3 DNA sequence: TGTGCCAGCAGCGCGACAGGGCGGGGGACCCAGTACTTC. Its protein product is CASSATGRGTQYF.

This clonotype was seen repeatedly, ten times or more. The chain has TRBV28 and TRBJ2-4, with D uncertain. Deletions cut 3 bases from V and 1 base from J, with 16 bases between. Per germline, CDR1 MDHEN and CDR2 SYDVKM. The CDR3 is 17 residues long. The CDR3 DNA follows: TGTGCCAGCAGTTTTTCTTACGGCATGCCGGCCAAAAACATTCAGTACTTC. Translated: CASSFSYGMPAKNIQYF.

As to this clonotype: A read error may explain this, as a much larger clone is one base away. This chain joins TRBV4-3 and TRBJ2-3, with TRBD1 identical over 7 bases. CDR3 length equals 15 residues. CDR1 and CDR2 (germline): LGHNA, YSLEER. The CDR3 reads CANSQEGASTDTQYF. CDR3 DNA: TGCGCCAACAGCCAAGAGGGGGCTAGCACAGATACGCAGTATTTT.

The chain combines TRBV3-1 with TRBJ1-4; D remains ambiguous. From germline, CDR1 is LGHDT and CDR2 YNNKEL (reference sequence). V shed 0 bases and J shed 4 bases, with 12 bases lying between them. CDR3 length equals 16 residues. The CDR3 sequence: CASSQDRRQYNEKLFF. The CDR3 DNA follows: TGTGCCAGCAGCCAAGACCGAAGGCAGTATAATGAAAAACTGTTTTTT.

This rearrangement joins TRBV7-9 to TRBJ1-2; no clear D. The CDR3 has 13 amino acids. With 2 bases removed from V and 7 bases from J, the gap between germline ends came to 11 bases. CDR1 SEHNR and CDR2 FQNEAQ come from the germline V gene (reference sequence). In DNA form, the CDR3 reads TGTGCCAGCAGCTTATCTATGAGCGGTGGCTACACCTTC. Amino acid sequence: CASSLSMSGGYTF.

V is TRBV20-1 and J is TRBJ2-2, with TRBD2 matching 8 bases. Germline trimming cut 3 bases from V and 5 bases from J; bases unmatched to any gene: 11. The CDR3 has 16 residues. Germline V lookup: CDR1 DFQATT, CDR2 SNEGSKA (reference sequence). The CDR3 nucleotides read TGCAGTGCTAGCCGTCCGGGACTAGGAGGGACCGGGGAGCTGTTTTTT. It is translated as CSASRPGLGGTGELFF.

The V gene is TRBV5-5, the J gene TRBJ2-7, with no clear D. This CDR3 region has 14 residues. V lost 2 bases and J 0 bases, leaving 9 bases between the germline ends. CDR1 and CDR2 from the germline V gene are SGHKS and YYEKEE (reference sequence). This chain's CDR3 is CASSFTGYSYEQYF. The CDR3 nucleotides read TGTGCCAGCAGCTTCACCGGGTACTCCTACGAGCAGTACTTC.

V and J are TRBV6-6 and TRBJ2-3, with TRBD2 matching 14 bases. V was pared by 9 bases and J by 5 bases, with 4 bases of the junction left unmatched. The CDR3 length is 14 residues. Germline CDR1 reads MNHNY; CDR2 reads SVGAGI (reference sequence). The CDR3 here is CASGGTSGRDTQYF. The CDR3 nucleotides read TGTGCCAGTGGCGGGACTAGCGGGAGAGATACGCAGTATTTT.

This rearrangement joins TRBV15 to TRBJ2-5; D not certain. The last part of the DNA fits TRBJ2-7 better; the J call may be wrong. Germline CDR1 is LNHNV and CDR2 is YYDKDF (reference sequence). There are 13 residues in the CDR3. Here the CDR3 reads CATSREYVYEQYF. The CDR3 nucleotides are TGTGCCACCAGCAGAGAGTACGTCTACGAGCAGTACTTC.

This rearrangement joins TRBV6-2 or TRBV6-3 to TRBJ1-5; D is perhaps TRBD1 (6 bases). This CDR3 is 15 amino acids long. Trimming removed 5 bases at V and 1 base at J, with 12 bases between. Germline assignment: CDR1 MNHEY and CDR2 SVGEGT. CDR3 in DNA: TGTGCCAGCAGTACAGCAGGGGCGAGCAATCAGCCCCAGCATTTT. It encodes CASSTAGASNQPQHF.

The sample holds a few counts of this clonotype. This chain connects TRBV28 to TRBJ2-1; 11 nucleotides align to TRBD2. CDR1 and CDR2 (germline): MDHEN, SYDVKM. This CDR3 region has 14 residues. V was pared by 4 bases and J by 8 bases, with 4 bases of the junction left unmatched. For the CDR3, the DNA is TGTGCCAGCAGTTCACTAGCGGGAGAAGATGAGCAGTTCTTC. Its protein product is CASSSLAGEDEQFF.

V usage is TRBV4-3 and J usage is TRBJ2-7; TRBD2 matches at 7 bases. Germline V lookup: CDR1 LGHNA, CDR2 YSLEER. The CDR3 runs 16 residues. V lost 0 bases and J lost 3; bases outside the gene matches: 8. CDR3 sequence: CASSQDRGEGFYEQYF. The DNA of the CDR3 is TGCGCCAGCAGCCAAGATCGGGGGGAAGGGTTCTACGAGCAGTACTTC.

A few counts support this clonotype. The chain has TRBV7-2 and TRBJ2-7; tentatively, D is TRBD2 (7 bases). Germline V gene sequence: CDR1 SGHTA, CDR2 FQGNSA. This CDR3 has 13 residues. The V gene lost 10 bases and the J gene lost 4 bases, with 17 bases spanning the gap. The CDR3: CAIEGEGGYEQYF. The CDR3 region has the DNA TGTGCCATAGAAGGGGAGGGGGGATACGAGCAGTACTTC.

The chain has TRBV5-1 and TRBJ2-1; TRBD2 matches at 11 bases. The CDR3 loop spans 18 amino acids. V gave up 5 bases and J gave up 1 base; unmatched junction bases: 11. Per the germline V gene, CDR1 is SGHRS and CDR2 is YFSETQ. The CDR3 DNA reads TGCGCCAGCAGATGGACTCTAGCGGGAGGAAGGTCCTACAATGAGCAGTTCTTC. It encodes CASRWTLAGGRSYNEQFF.

The gene calls are TRBV7-2 and TRBJ2-4, with a tentative D call TRBD1 (6 bases). The CDR3 has 15 residues. V dropped 5 bases and J dropped 3 bases, with 14 bases sitting between them. Germline-derived CDR1 and CDR2 are SGHTA and FQGNSA. The CDR3 DNA is TGTGCCAGCAGCCTAGGGGGATTTGGCAAAAACATTCAGTACTTC. The encoded protein is CASSLGGFGKNIQYF.

This chain uses TRBV5-6 with TRBJ2-3; 9 bases fit TRBD2. CDR3 length equals 15 residues. V lost 0 bases, J lost 3 bases, and 2 bases stayed unmatched. Germline V gene sequence: CDR1 SGHDT, CDR2 YYEEEE. Here the CDR3 DNA reads TGTGCCAGCAGCTTGGGGACTAGCGCTACAGATACGCAGTATTTT. Translating gives CASSLGTSATDTQYF.